The 19 T cell receptor beta chains in this list originate from one sample, sequenced in a study of T-cell memory formation after mild COVID-19. TCRdb re-called the 5' RACE reads through MiXCR, storing one row per CDR3 protein. The sample records about 140,000 distinct CDR3 sequences, roughly a fifth being singletons. Material for sequencing was PBMCs or a T cell subset sorted from them (not recorded which). Source of these receptors: an adult woman who had mild COVID-19 (a few samples of this study predate the infection). Cell type and time point are not known.

The V call is TRBV11-3, the J call TRBJ1-1; D is unresolved. The CDR3 covers 15 residues. CDR1 and CDR2 (germline): SGHNT, YENEEA. V lost 5 bases and J lost 3, with 16 bases in between. This CDR3 is CASSPGRTRDTEAFF. CDR3 in DNA: TGTGCCAGCAGCCCCGGAAGAACAAGGGACACTGAAGCTTTCTTT. The full variable domain, its missing parts supplied by reference TRBV11-3 and TRBJ1-1, is EAGVVQSPRYKIIEKKQPVAFWCNPISGHNTLYWYLQNLGQGPELLIRYENEEAVDDSQLPKDRFSAERLKGVDSTLKIQPAELGDSAVYLCASSPGRTRDTEAFFGQGTRLTVV.

This clonotype has only one observation. The V call is TRBV6-2 or TRBV6-3, the J call TRBJ2-3; no reliable D call. The length of the CDR3 is 10 residues. V lost 7 bases and J lost 2, with 1 base in between. In germline, CDR1 is MNHEY, CDR2 SVGEGT. The CDR3 DNA follows: TGTGCCAGCATCACAGATACGCAGTATTTT. This gives the protein CASITDTQYF.

This clonotype was observed a few times. This rearrangement joins TRBV6-1 to TRBJ1-5; no clear D. This CDR3 is 11 amino acids long. Trimming stripped 8 bases from V and 1 base from J, with 3 bases between. The germline CDR1 and CDR2 sequences are MNHNS and SASEGT. The CDR3 nucleotides read TGTGCCAGCGGGAGCAATCAGCCCCAGCATTTT. It specifies CASGSNQPQHF.

This rearrangement joins TRBV20-1 to TRBJ2-7; 10 nucleotides agree with TRBD2. The junction had 11 bases not matched to a gene; V was cut back by 5 bases and J by 7 bases. Germline lookup yields CDR1 DFQATT and CDR2 SNEGSKA (reference sequence). The CDR3 is 14 residues long. In DNA form, the CDR3 reads TGCAGTGCTCCTACCGGGACTAGCGTCTGGGAGCAGTACTTC. Translated: CSAPTGTSVWEQYF.

This clonotype was seen more than once but under ten times. V is TRBV24-1 and J is TRBJ2-5; 9 nucleotides agree with TRBD1. The CDR3 runs to 15 residues. In germline, CDR1 is KGHDR, CDR2 SFDVKD. V shed 5 bases, J shed 5 bases, and the junction held 8 bases outside the gene matches. The CDR3 spells CATSVGTGIGETQYF. The CDR3 nucleotides are TGTGCCACCAGTGTTGGGACAGGGATCGGGGAGACCCAGTACTTC.

The CDR3 DNA reads as TGTGCCAGCAGTTTGTCAGAGCCAGATGAGCAGTTCTTC. Encoded protein: CASSLSEPDEQFF. This chain uses TRBV12-3 or TRBV12-4 with TRBJ2-1; D ambiguous. Trimming left V 3 bases short and J 8 bases short, with 11 bases between. The CDR3 totals 13 residues.

J is TRBJ1-5 and V is TRBV7-9, with D possibly TRBD1 on 6 matching bases. The CDR3 is made up of 17 amino acids. In germline, CDR1 is SEHNR, CDR2 FQNEAQ (reference sequence). V was trimmed by 1 base and J by 0 bases, leaving 13 bases between them. CDR3 nucleotide sequence: TGTGCCAGCAGCTTAGATGGCAGGGGCCGTAGCAATCAGCCCCAGCATTTT. Translated, it gives CASSLDGRGRSNQPQHF.

CDR3 region: CASSFLLEGAFF. CDR3 coding DNA: TGTGCCAGCAGCTTTCTTTTGGAGGGAGCTTTCTTT. J is TRBJ1-1 and V is TRBV7-2; unclear D gene. The V gene's germline CDR1 is SGHTA and CDR2 FQGNSA. The CDR3 has 12 amino acids. Trimming took off 3 bases at V and 10 bases at J, with 12 bases between the two ends.

This clonotype was detected ten times or more. The genes are TRBV19 and TRBJ2-7; 8 bases fit TRBD2. The germline V gene encodes CDR1 LNHDA and CDR2 SQIVND (reference sequence). The CDR3 totals 13 residues. The V gene end was trimmed by 9 bases and the J gene end by 0 bases; junction bases not matched to a gene: 4. The CDR3 coding sequence is TGTGCCAGGGCGGGGGGCCCCTCCTACGAGCAGTACTTC. This encodes CARAGGPSYEQYF.

Worth noting for this clonotype: A much bigger clone sits one base away, suggesting this may be a read error. The chain uses TRBV7-3 and TRBJ2-1, with TRBD2 as a possible D gene (5 bases). Germline V lookup: CDR1 SGHTA, CDR2 FQGTGA. V was pared by 5 bases and J by 9 bases, with 26 bases between. This CDR3 has 17 amino acids. CDR3 protein: CASSKGLTVSARGEQFF. The CDR3 bases are TGTGCCAGCAGCAAAGGACTCACGGTGTCCGCACGGGGTGAGCAGTTCTTC.

The chain uses TRBV21-1 and TRBJ2-7; the table's D call, TRBD2, was not checked against the DNA. TRBV21-1 is termed a pseudogene. The CDR3 is 18 residues long. This chain's CDR3 is CASSSLRLAGVGAYEQYF. In DNA form, the CDR3 reads TGTGCCAGCAGCTCCCTTCGGCTAGCGGGAGTCGGCGCCTACGAGCAGTACTTC.

This clonotype was picked up many times. The chain links TRBV7-2 to TRBJ2-1, with 11 bases matching TRBD1. Germline V gene sequence: CDR1 SGHTA, CDR2 FQGNSA. This CDR3 contains 16 residues. Unmatched junction bases numbered 6, after V lost 2 bases and J lost 6 bases. CDR3 nucleotide sequence: TGTGCCAGCAGCTTAAAACCGGGACAGGGGGGCAATGAGCAGTTCTTC. It is translated as CASSLKPGQGGNEQFF.

The rearrangement joins TRBV12-3 or TRBV12-4 to TRBJ2-5; 8 bases are a match to TRBD1. CDR3 length equals 14 residues. V was clipped by 5 bases and J by 5 bases; unmatched bases: 7. CDR3 coding DNA: TGTGCCAGCAGTCCCCGGACAGGGTACGAGACCCAGTACTTC. Translating it yields CASSPRTGYETQYF.

J is TRBJ2-5 and V is TRBV5-1, with 9 bases aligning to TRBD2. Germline V gene lookup returns CDR1 SGHRS and CDR2 YFSETQ. The V segment lost 0 bases and the J segment 5 bases; nucleotides outside the gene matches: 5. The CDR3 has 15 residues. CDR3 region: CASSLAPSGVETQYF. CDR3 DNA sequence: TGCGCCAGCAGCTTGGCCCCTAGCGGGGTGGAGACCCAGTACTTC.

This rearrangement joins TRBV6-6 to TRBJ2-5; tentatively, D is TRBD1 (7 bases). CDR1 and CDR2 from the germline V gene are MNHNY and SVGAGI (reference sequence). The CDR3 runs 15 residues. V lost 2 bases, J lost 5 bases, and 15 bases lay in between. As DNA, the CDR3 is TGTGCCAGCAGTTACGGAGGGACAGCCGCCGAGACCCAGTACTTC. Translating gives CASSYGGTAAETQYF.

In this sample, this clonotype turned up many times. This chain connects TRBV7-6 to TRBJ2-5, with 11 bases matching TRBD2. The CDR3 covers 16 residues. The V gene's germline CDR1 is SGHVS and CDR2 FNYEAQ. V shed 5 bases and J 2 bases; nucleotides not matched to a gene: 7. DNA for the CDR3: TGTGCCAGCAGCATTTCCGGGACTAGCGGTCAAGAGACCCAGTACTTC. This codes for CASSISGTSGQETQYF. The full variable domain, rest sourced from reference TRBV7-6 and TRBJ2-5, is GAGVSQSPRYKVTKRGQDVALRCDPISGHVSLYWYRQALGQGPEFLTYFNYEAQQDKSGLPNDRFSAERPEGSISTLTIQRTEQRDSAMYRCASSISGTSGQETQYFGPGTRLLVL.

This rearrangement joins TRBV27 to TRBJ1-5; D is undetermined. V lost 5 bases and J lost 7, with 18 bases in between. The germline gives CDR1 MNHEY, CDR2 SMNVEV (reference sequence). This CDR3 is built from 15 residues. CDR3 in DNA: TGTGCCAGCAGTCCCGGCGGTCGAGACCCCCAGCCCCAGCATTTT. This encodes CASSPGGRDPQPQHF.

This clonotype came up a few times. The CDR3 spells CASSFGRETQYF. The DNA for the CDR3 is TGTGCCAGCAGTTTCGGGCGGGAGACCCAGTACTTC. The chain links TRBV6-5 to TRBJ2-5; D ambiguous. V dropped 4 bases and J dropped 5 bases, with 8 bases sitting between them. This CDR3 has 12 amino acids. The germline V gene encodes CDR1 MNHEY and CDR2 SVGAGI.

CDR3 DNA sequence: TGTGCCACCAGCATAGGGGGGTCCGGGGTGGACACTGAAGCTTTCTTT. Encoded protein: CATSIGGSGVDTEAFF. This chain uses TRBV15 with TRBJ1-1, with TRBD1 as a possible D gene (6 bases). CDR3 length: 16 amino acids. Germline V CDR1 and CDR2: LNHNV, YYDKDF (reference sequence). Trimming took 4 bases from V and 3 from J, leaving 18 bases between them.